The 31 T cell receptor beta chains in this list originate from one sample, sequenced in a study of control samples from healthy donors and cancer patients. Method: immunoSEQ multiplex PCR; TCRdb's copy keeps in-frame clones and lacks some. Of 100,000 to 150,000 clones in the sample, about nine tenths were seen once. Sequencing was done on a sample of blood. These receptors all stem from a man aged 40-50 years in good health.

This clone appeared once. The rearrangement uses TRBV4-3 and TRBJ1-1, with D hard to call. The V gene's germline CDR1 is LGHNA and CDR2 YSLEER. The CDR3 is made up of 14 amino acids. V was pared by 4 bases and J by 8 bases, with 17 bases between. This CDR3 is CASSPSRTLLEAFF. The CDR3 region has the DNA TGCGCCAGCAGCCCCTCAAGGACTTTATTGGAAGCTTTCTTT.

This clone has more than one count but fewer than ten. The chain combines TRBV7-9 with TRBJ1-2; TRBD1 matches at 7 bases. Germline CDR1 is SEHNR and CDR2 is FQNEAQ (reference sequence). The CDR3 spans 16 residues. The V gene end was trimmed by 2 bases and the J gene end by 12 bases; junction bases not matched to a gene: 18. CDR3: CASSLLLDRASGANTF. The CDR3 bases are TGTGCCAGCAGCTTATTGCTCGACAGGGCCTCAGGGGCTAACACCTTC.

The rearrangement joins TRBV6-2 or TRBV6-3 to TRBJ2-1, with 12 bases matching TRBD2. Losses at the gene ends were 5 bases for V and 7 bases for J; bases not matched to a gene: 15. This CDR3 comprises 18 residues. Germline lookup yields CDR1 MNHEY and CDR2 SVGEGT. CDR3 loop: CASSLPPFLAGGPNEQFF. The CDR3 DNA is TGTGCCAGCAGTCTACCCCCCTTCCTAGCGGGGGGGCCGAATGAGCAGTTCTTC.

The rearrangement joins TRBV6-6 to TRBJ1-1; D uncertain. The V gene lost 2 bases and the J gene lost 0 bases, with 10 bases spanning the gap. Germline CDR1 and CDR2: MNHNY and SVGAGI (reference sequence). The CDR3 is 15 residues long. The CDR3 is CASSYDGGLNTEAFF. The CDR3 coding sequence is TGTGCCAGCAGTTACGACGGAGGGTTGAACACTGAAGCTTTCTTT.

V usage is TRBV7-3 and J usage is TRBJ1-1, with 10 positions matching TRBD1. The CDR3 consists of 15 residues. V was pared by 5 bases and J by 4 bases, with 7 bases of the junction left unmatched. From germline, CDR1 is SGHTA and CDR2 FQGTGA. For the CDR3, the DNA is TGTGCCAGCAGCGCCCGACAGGGGGCCTCCACTGAAGCTTTCTTT. Translated: CASSARQGASTEAFF.

The V gene is TRBV5-4, the J gene TRBJ1-6; D remains ambiguous. The CDR3 totals 13 residues. Trimming took 0 bases from V and 2 from J, leaving 0 bases between them. Per the germline V gene, CDR1 is SGHNT and CDR2 is YYREEE (reference sequence). This CDR3 reads CASSLAYNSPLHF. In nucleotides, the CDR3 is TGTGCCAGCAGCTTGGCCTATAATTCACCCCTCCACTTT.

The chain combines TRBV27 with TRBJ2-7; tentatively, D is TRBD2 (6 bases). CDR1 is MNHEY and CDR2 is SMNVEV in the germline V gene (reference sequence). CDR3 length equals 16 residues. Trimming removed 4 bases at V and 0 bases at J, with 16 bases between. The CDR3 protein is CASSSPRGFSSYEQYF. The CDR3 DNA sequence: TGTGCCAGCAGTTCTCCTCGGGGGTTCTCCTCCTACGAGCAGTACTTC.

The rearrangement uses TRBV9 and TRBJ1-4; tentative D call: TRBD1 (5 bases). The CDR3 is 14 amino acids. CDR1 and CDR2 (germline): SGDLS, YYNGEE. Trimming removed 4 bases at V and 8 bases at J, with 15 bases between. The CDR3 loop reads CASSLGGREEKLFF. CDR3 bases: TGTGCCAGCAGCCTGGGGGGGAGAGAAGAAAAACTGTTTTTT.

The chain is built from TRBV7-8 and TRBJ2-3, with D possibly TRBD2 on 6 matching bases. The CDR3 sequence is 14 residues long. The V end lost 7 bases, the J end lost 3 bases, and 14 bases lay between the germline ends. Germline V gene lookup returns CDR1 SGHVS and CDR2 FQNEAQ. CDR3 residues: CASKGTPVTDTQYF. As DNA, the CDR3 is TGTGCCAGCAAAGGGACTCCCGTAACAGATACGCAGTATTTT.

The chain recombines TRBV13 with TRBJ1-6, with 8 bases aligning to TRBD1. V lost 4 bases, J lost 11 bases, and 7 bases stayed unmatched. The CDR3 runs 14 residues. CDR1 and CDR2 from the germline V gene are PRHDT and FYEKMQ (reference sequence). CDR3: CASSSRGLFTPLHF. The DNA of the CDR3 is TGTGCCAGCAGCTCCAGGGGGCTTTTCACACCCCTCCACTTT.

This clone was seen at least ten times. The chain recombines TRBV11-3 with TRBJ1-4; D call uncertain. V was trimmed by 3 bases and J by 0 bases, leaving 8 bases between them. The germline CDR1 and CDR2 sequences are SGHNT and YENEEA. The CDR3 extends over 15 amino acids. The CDR3 region is CASSFSEATNEKLFF. The CDR3 nucleotides read TGTGCCAGCAGCTTCTCAGAAGCAACTAATGAAAAACTGTTTTTT.

The table lists this clone with a count of one. CDR3 in DNA: TGCGCCAGCAGCTTGAGGACAGGGGAAGAGGGCTACACCTTC. It encodes CASSLRTGEEGYTF. This rearrangement joins TRBV5-1 to TRBJ1-2; TRBD1 agrees at 9 bases. This CDR3 is built from 14 residues. J lost 8 bases, V lost 1 base, and 6 bases had no gene match. The V gene's germline CDR1 is SGHRS and CDR2 YFSETQ.

This chain links TRBV7-2 with TRBJ1-1; D might be TRBD1 (6 bases). The germline V gene encodes CDR1 SGHTA and CDR2 FQGNSA. With 0 bases removed from V and 10 bases from J, the gap between germline ends came to 12 bases. CDR3 length: 13 residues. The CDR3, as DNA: TGTGCCAGCAGCTTAGCAGGGGGGGAGAGAGCTTTCTTT. It is translated as CASSLAGGERAFF.

The rearrangement joins TRBV19 to TRBJ1-2, with D hard to call. V lost 5 bases to trimming and J lost 4 bases, with 23 bases between them. Germline loops: CDR1 LNHDA, CDR2 SQIVND (reference sequence). CDR3 length equals 17 residues. The CDR3 loop reads CASSLRTKITLFYGYTF. For the CDR3, the DNA is TGTGCCAGTAGTTTACGGACCAAAATCACCCTTTTCTATGGCTACACCTTC.

The genes are TRBV19 and TRBJ1-6; D not certain. Trimming pared 1 base from V and 0 bases from J, leaving 13 bases between. The germline CDR1 and CDR2 sequences are LNHDA and SQIVND (reference sequence). This CDR3 contains 18 residues. CDR3 loop: CASSIAPGRSSYNSPLHF. The DNA for the CDR3 is TGTGCCAGTAGTATAGCCCCGGGAAGGAGCTCCTATAATTCACCCCTCCACTTT. Drawing the rest from reference TRBV19 and TRBJ1-6, the complete variable domain is DGGITQSPKYLFRKEGQNVTLSCEQNLNHDAMYWYRQDPGQGLRLIYYSQIVNDFQKGDIAEGYSVSREKKESFPLTVTSAQKNPTAFYLCASSIAPGRSSYNSPLHFGNGTRLTVT.

The chain couples TRBV29-1 to TRBJ1-1; TRBD1 matches 8 bases. V was clipped by 6 bases and J by 10 bases; unmatched bases: 13. Per germline, CDR1 SQVTM and CDR2 ANQGSEA. The CDR3 sequence is 13 residues long. CDR3 residues: CSVGSGTGGGAFF. CDR3 DNA sequence: TGCAGCGTCGGGAGCGGGACAGGCGGGGGAGCTTTCTTT.

The chain carries TRBV5-5 and TRBJ1-5; the D is unclear. Germline assignment: CDR1 SGHKS and CDR2 YYEKEE (reference sequence). The V end lost 0 bases, the J end lost 9 bases, and 7 bases lay between the germline ends. The length of the CDR3 is 12 residues. The CDR3 sequence is CASSLVKGPQHF. CDR3 sequence (DNA): TGTGCCAGCAGCTTGGTCAAAGGGCCCCAGCATTTT.

V and J are TRBV19 and TRBJ1-3; D remains ambiguous. Germline V lookup: CDR1 LNHDA, CDR2 SQIVND (reference sequence). The CDR3 has 17 residues. V was trimmed by 2 bases and J by 0 bases, leaving 14 bases between them. The CDR3 sequence is CASSIYALTSSGNTIYF. The CDR3, as DNA: TGTGCCAGTAGTATATACGCCCTAACAAGCTCTGGAAACACCATATATTTT.

This chain uses TRBV1 with TRBJ2-7; no DNA check was done on the table's D call, TRBD2. TRBV1 is assigned pseudogene status. The CDR3 extends over 17 amino acids. The CDR3 loop is CTSSQDGRVAGQYEQYF. CDR3 in DNA: TGCACCAGCAGCCAAGATGGGAGGGTAGCGGGGCAGTACGAGCAGTACTTC.

V and J are TRBV6-5 and TRBJ2-7; TRBD2 matches at 7 bases. This CDR3 spans 15 amino acids. V lost 6 bases, J lost 0 bases, and 8 bases stayed unmatched. The V gene's germline CDR1 is MNHEY and CDR2 SVGAGI. The CDR3 DNA reads as TGTGCCAGCAGCCAACCGGGCGGGAGCTCCTACGAGCAGTACTTC. It specifies CASSQPGGSSYEQYF.

The J gene is TRBJ1-4, the V gene TRBV7-9; possible D gene TRBD1, 5 bases. Germline V lookup: CDR1 SEHNR, CDR2 FQNEAQ (reference sequence). There are 11 residues in the CDR3. The V gene lost 4 bases and the J gene lost 8 bases, with 5 bases spanning the gap. The CDR3 DNA reads TGTGCCAGCAGCTGGGGGGAAAAACTGTTTTTT. It yields the protein CASSWGEKLFF.

V and J are TRBV4-3 and TRBJ2-6; D remains unclear. The germline CDR1 and CDR2 sequences are LGHNA and YSLEER. Trimming took off 0 bases at V and 0 bases at J, with 15 bases between the two ends. The CDR3 loop spans 19 amino acids. CDR3 in DNA: TGCGCCAGCAGCCAAGAGGTAGGGCAGCATCTCTCTGGGGCCAACGTCCTGACTTTC. Amino acids: CASSQEVGQHLSGANVLTF.

V and J are TRBV9 and TRBJ2-3, with 7 bases that match TRBD2. The trim removed 3 bases at V and 1 base at J, leaving 5 bases unmatched. The CDR3 length is 15 residues. Per the germline V gene, CDR1 is SGDLS and CDR2 is YYNGEE. The CDR3 nucleotides read TGTGCCAGCAGCGCCAGCAGCGGGGGCACAGATACGCAGTATTTT. As protein: CASSASSGGTDTQYF.

V usage is TRBV7-8 and J usage is TRBJ2-7; 7 bases are a match to TRBD2. CDR3 length: 16 residues. V lost 0 bases to trimming and J lost 6 bases; unmatched junction nucleotides: 11. Germline CDR1 SGHVS, CDR2 FQNEAQ. The CDR3 sequence is CASSLASREGSREQYF. DNA for the CDR3: TGTGCCAGCAGCTTAGCGTCCAGGGAGGGGTCTCGCGAGCAGTACTTC. Based on the CDR3 plus reference TRBV7-8 and TRBJ2-7, the full variable domain is GAGVSQSPRYKVAKRGQDVALRCDPISGHVSLFWYQQALGQGPEFLTYFQNEAQLDKSGLPSDRFFAERPEGSVSTLKIQRTQQEDSAVYLCASSLASREGSREQYFGPGTRLTVT.

This chain connects TRBV19 to TRBJ1-2; the D is unclear. The V and J ends lost 7 bases and 1 base respectively, with 16 bases between them. The length of the CDR3 is 15 residues. Germline V gives CDR1 LNHDA, CDR2 SQIVND (reference sequence). The CDR3 loop is CASKVGQLLNYGYTF. CDR3 coding DNA: TGTGCCAGTAAGGTAGGGCAGCTACTTAACTATGGCTACACCTTC.

V usage is TRBV5-1 and J usage is TRBJ1-1; D may be TRBD1 (6 bases). The germline gives CDR1 SGHRS, CDR2 YFSETQ. The V end lost 0 bases, the J end lost 5 bases, and 20 bases lay between the germline ends. CDR3 length equals 17 residues. DNA for the CDR3: TGCGCCAGCAGCTTGGAGTTTAGGGGGGGCGCTCAGACTGAAGCTTTCTTT. Protein sequence: CASSLEFRGGAQTEAFF.

Notes on this clone: Compared with germline, one end of the junction differs, possibly owing to a read error. The chain recombines TRBV5-4 with TRBJ1-4; 11 bases align to TRBD1. The CDR3 totals 12 residues. The germline V gene has CDR1 SGHNT and CDR2 YYREEE (reference sequence). Here the CDR3 reads CASSLPGQGVIF. The CDR3 DNA follows: TGTGCCAGCAGCTTACCGGGACAGGGGGTAATTTTT. Drawing the rest from reference TRBV5-4 and TRBJ1-4, the complete variable domain is ETGVTQSPTHLIKTRGQQVTLRCSSQSGHNTVSWYQQALGQGPQFIFQYYREEENGRGNFPPRFSGLQFPNYSSELNVNALELDDSALYLCASSLPGQGVIFGSGTQLSVL.

The V and J genes are TRBV7-2 and TRBJ1-1, with 10 bases lining up with TRBD1. Germline loops: CDR1 SGHTA, CDR2 FQGNSA. This CDR3 is 13 amino acids long. After removal of 4 bases from V and 7 bases from J, the junction contained 3 bases not matched to a gene. The CDR3 sequence: CASSSGQGFEAFF. CDR3 coding DNA: TGTGCCAGCAGCTCGGGACAGGGGTTTGAAGCTTTCTTT.

This clone was detected only once. V gene TRBV5-1 combines with J gene TRBJ2-7; D might be TRBD1 (7 bases). CDR1 SGHRS and CDR2 YFSETQ come from the germline V gene. This CDR3 region has 14 residues. Trimming stripped 0 bases from V and 7 bases from J, with 14 bases between. The CDR3 loop reads CASSLGQGLLEQYF. The CDR3 region has the DNA TGCGCCAGCAGCTTGGGACAGGGACTTTTAGAGCAGTACTTC.

This chain uses TRBV20-1 with TRBJ1-2; TRBD1 matches at 8 bases. CDR1 and CDR2 from the germline V gene are DFQATT and SNEGSKA (reference sequence). The CDR3 has 11 residues. Trimming at V came to 5 bases and at J to 4 bases, leaving 0 bases not matched to a gene. CDR3 coding DNA: TGCAGTGCTGACAGGGGCTATGGCTACACCTTC. Translating it yields CSADRGYGYTF.

The chain is built from TRBV3-1 (or the pseudogene TRBV3-2) and TRBJ2-7, with TRBD1 matching over 8 bases. CDR3 length: 13 residues. Germline-derived CDR1 and CDR2 are LGHDT and YNNKEL (reference sequence). V shed 4 bases, J shed 3 bases, and the junction held 2 bases outside the gene matches. The CDR3 DNA is TGTGCCAGCAGCCCGGGACAGGACTACGAGCAGTACTTC. Protein product: CASSPGQDYEQYF.